One T cell receptor (beta chain) is described in this entry. The data originate from a study of blood T cell repertoires in COVID-19. Germline V gives CDR1 SGHDN, CDR2 FVKESK. The length of the CDR3 is 16 residues. The V and J ends lost 4 bases and 4 bases respectively, with 18 bases between them. As processed by the authors: The assay estimated nucleated cells by amplifying reference gene primers. The table came from immunoSEQ multiplex PCR; TCRdb's copy has only in-frame clones and leaves some out. The V and J calls and clone size come from that table; D and trimming were worked out from the DNA. This sample yields around 300,000 clones, of which 80% to 95% are seen a single time; 1.1% belongs to the top ten.

This chain joins TRBV14 and TRBJ2-3; tentatively, D is TRBD1 (6 bases). The sample was PBMCs or T cells enriched from blood (not recorded which). The TCR comes from a woman aged 25 to 45 who had recovered from COVID-19. The DNA for the CDR3 is TGTGCCAGCAGCCTCGAAGGGGGTCTAGTCTCAGATACGCAGTATTTT. This encodes CASSLEGGLVSDTQYF.